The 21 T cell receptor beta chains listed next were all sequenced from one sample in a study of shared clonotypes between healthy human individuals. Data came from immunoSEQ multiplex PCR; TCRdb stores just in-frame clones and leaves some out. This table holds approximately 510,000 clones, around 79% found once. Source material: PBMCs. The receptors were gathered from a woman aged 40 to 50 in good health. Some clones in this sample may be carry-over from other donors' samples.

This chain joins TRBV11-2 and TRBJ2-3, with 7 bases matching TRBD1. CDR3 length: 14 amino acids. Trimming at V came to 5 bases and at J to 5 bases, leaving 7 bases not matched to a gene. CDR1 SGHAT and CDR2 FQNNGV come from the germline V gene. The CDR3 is CASSLRGPGDTQYF. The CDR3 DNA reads TGTGCCAGCAGCCTTAGGGGGCCTGGAGATACGCAGTATTTT.

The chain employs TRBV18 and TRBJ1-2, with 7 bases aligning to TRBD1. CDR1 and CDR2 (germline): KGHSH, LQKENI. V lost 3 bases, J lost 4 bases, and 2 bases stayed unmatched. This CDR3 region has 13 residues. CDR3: CASSPDRTYGYTF. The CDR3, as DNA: TGTGCCAGCTCACCGGACAGGACCTATGGCTACACCTTC.

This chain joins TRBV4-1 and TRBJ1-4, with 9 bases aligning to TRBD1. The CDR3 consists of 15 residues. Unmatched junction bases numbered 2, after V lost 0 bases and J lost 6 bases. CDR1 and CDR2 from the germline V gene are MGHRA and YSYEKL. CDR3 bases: TGCGCCAGCAGCCAAGATGGGACAGGGCATGAAAAACTGTTTTTT. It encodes CASSQDGTGHEKLFF.

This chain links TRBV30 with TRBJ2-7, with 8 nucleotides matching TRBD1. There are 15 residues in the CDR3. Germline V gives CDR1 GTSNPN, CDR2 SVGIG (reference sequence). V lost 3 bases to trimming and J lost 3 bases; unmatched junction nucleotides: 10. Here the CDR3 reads CAWSMTGAIYYEQYF. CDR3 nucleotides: TGTGCCTGGAGCATGACAGGGGCAATCTACTACGAGCAGTACTTC.

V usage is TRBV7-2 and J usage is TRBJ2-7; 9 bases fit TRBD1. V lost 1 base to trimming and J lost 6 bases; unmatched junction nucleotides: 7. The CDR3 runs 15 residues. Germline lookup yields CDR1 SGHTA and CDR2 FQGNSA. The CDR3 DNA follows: TGTGCCAGCAGCTTAGGTACAGGGGGCGCGGGCGAGCAGTACTTC. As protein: CASSLGTGGAGEQYF.

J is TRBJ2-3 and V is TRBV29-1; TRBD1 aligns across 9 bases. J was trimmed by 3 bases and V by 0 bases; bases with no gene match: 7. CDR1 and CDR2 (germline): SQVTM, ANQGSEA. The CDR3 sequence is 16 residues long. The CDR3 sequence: CSVEDLGQGGTDTQYF. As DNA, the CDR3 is TGCAGCGTTGAAGATCTGGGACAGGGTGGGACAGATACGCAGTATTTT.

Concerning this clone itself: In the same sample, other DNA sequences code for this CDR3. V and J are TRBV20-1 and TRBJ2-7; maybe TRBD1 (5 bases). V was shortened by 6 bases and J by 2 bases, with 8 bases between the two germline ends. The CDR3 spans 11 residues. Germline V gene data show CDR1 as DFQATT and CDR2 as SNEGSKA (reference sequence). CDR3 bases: TGCAGTGCCCGACAGACCTACGAGCAGTACTTC. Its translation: CSARQTYEQYF.

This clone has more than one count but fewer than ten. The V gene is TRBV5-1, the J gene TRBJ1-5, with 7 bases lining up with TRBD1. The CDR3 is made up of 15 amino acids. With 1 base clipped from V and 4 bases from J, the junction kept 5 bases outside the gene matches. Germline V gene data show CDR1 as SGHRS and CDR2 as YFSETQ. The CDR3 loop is CASSLTTGDNQPQHF. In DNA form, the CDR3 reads TGCGCCAGCAGCTTGACCACAGGGGATAATCAGCCCCAGCATTTT.

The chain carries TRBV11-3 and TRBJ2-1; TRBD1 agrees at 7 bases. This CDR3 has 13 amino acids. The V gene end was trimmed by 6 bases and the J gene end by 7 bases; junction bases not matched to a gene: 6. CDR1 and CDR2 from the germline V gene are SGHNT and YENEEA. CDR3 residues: CASSLQGSNEQFF. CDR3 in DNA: TGTGCCAGCAGTCTACAGGGGAGTAATGAGCAGTTCTTC. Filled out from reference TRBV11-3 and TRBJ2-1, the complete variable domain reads EAGVVQSPRYKIIEKKQPVAFWCNPISGHNTLYWYLQNLGQGPELLIRYENEEAVDDSQLPKDRFSAERLKGVDSTLKIQPAELGDSAVYLCASSLQGSNEQFFGPGTRLTVL.

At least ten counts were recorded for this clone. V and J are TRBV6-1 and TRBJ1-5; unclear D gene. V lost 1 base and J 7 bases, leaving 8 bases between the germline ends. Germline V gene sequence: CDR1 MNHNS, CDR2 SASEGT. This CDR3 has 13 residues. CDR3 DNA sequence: TGTGCCAGCAGTGAAGAGAGTAAGCAGCCCCAGCATTTT. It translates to CASSEESKQPQHF.

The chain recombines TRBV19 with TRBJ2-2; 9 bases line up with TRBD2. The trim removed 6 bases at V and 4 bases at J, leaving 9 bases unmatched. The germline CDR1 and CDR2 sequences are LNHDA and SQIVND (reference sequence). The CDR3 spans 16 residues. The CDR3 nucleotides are TGTGCCAGTAGCCTATCAGGGACTAGCATCACCGGGGAGCTGTTTTTT. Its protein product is CASSLSGTSITGELFF.

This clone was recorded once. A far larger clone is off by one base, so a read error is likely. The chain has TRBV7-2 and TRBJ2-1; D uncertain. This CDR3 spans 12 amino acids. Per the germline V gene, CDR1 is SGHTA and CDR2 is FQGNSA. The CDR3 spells CASSFSHNEQFF. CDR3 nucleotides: TGTGCCAGCAGCTTCTCCCACAATGAGCAGTTCTTC.

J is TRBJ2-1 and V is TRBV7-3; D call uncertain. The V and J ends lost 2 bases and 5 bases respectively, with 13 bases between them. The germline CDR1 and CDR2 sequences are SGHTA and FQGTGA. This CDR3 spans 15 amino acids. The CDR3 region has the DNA TGTGCCAGCAGCTTAGGCGGAACCCGGGACAATGAGCAGTTCTTC. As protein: CASSLGGTRDNEQFF.

The CDR3 sequence is CARSTLGGSYEQYF. Written as DNA, the CDR3 is TGTGCCAGGAGCACCCTTGGGGGGTCCTACGAGCAGTACTTC. J is TRBJ2-7 and V is TRBV9; D perhaps matches TRBD2 (6 bases). CDR3 length equals 14 residues. Germline V CDR1 and CDR2: SGDLS, YYNGEE. Trimming stripped 8 bases from V and 1 base from J, with 16 bases between.

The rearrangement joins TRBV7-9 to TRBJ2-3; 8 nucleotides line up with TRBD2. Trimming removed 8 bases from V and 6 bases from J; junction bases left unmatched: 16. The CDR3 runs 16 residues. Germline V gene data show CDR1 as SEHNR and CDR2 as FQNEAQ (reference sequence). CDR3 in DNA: TGTGCCAGCGCGCGTCGGGCCGGACTAGCATTGGATACGCAGTATTTT. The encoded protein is CASARRAGLALDTQYF.

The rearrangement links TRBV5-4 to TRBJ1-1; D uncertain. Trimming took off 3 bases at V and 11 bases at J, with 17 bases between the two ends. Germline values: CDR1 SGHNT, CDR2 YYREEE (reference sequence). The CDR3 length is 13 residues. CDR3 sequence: CASSSILLSNAFF. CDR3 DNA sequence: TGTGCCAGCAGCTCGATCCTACTGAGCAATGCTTTCTTT.

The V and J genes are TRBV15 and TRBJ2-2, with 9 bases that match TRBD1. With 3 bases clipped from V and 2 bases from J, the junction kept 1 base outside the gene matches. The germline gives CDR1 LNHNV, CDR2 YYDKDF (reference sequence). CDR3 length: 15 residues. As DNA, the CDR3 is TGTGCCACCAGCAGGGGACAGGGAAACACCGGGGAGCTGTTTTTT. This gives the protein CATSRGQGNTGELFF.

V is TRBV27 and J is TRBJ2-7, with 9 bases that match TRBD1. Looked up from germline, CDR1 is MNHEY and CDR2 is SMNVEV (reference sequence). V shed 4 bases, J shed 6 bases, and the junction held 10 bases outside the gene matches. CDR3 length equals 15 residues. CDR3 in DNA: TGTGCCAGCAGTTCCCGGGGACAGGGTTGGTTCGAGCAGTACTTC. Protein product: CASSSRGQGWFEQYF.

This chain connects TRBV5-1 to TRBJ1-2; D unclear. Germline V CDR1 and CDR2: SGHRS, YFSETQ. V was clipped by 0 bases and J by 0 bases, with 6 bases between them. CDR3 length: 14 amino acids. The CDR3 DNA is TGCGCCAGCAGCTTGGAGGGTCCTAACTATGGCTACACCTTC. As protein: CASSLEGPNYGYTF.

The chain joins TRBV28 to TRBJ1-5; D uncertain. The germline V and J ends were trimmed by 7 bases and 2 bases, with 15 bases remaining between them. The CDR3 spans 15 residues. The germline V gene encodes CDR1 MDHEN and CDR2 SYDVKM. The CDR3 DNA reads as TGTGCCAGCACCGTTGCACTTAGGGGCAATCAGCCCCAGCATTTT. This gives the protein CASTVALRGNQPQHF.

CDR3 loop: CASRKSGGTEAFF. The CDR3 nucleotides are TGTGCCAGTAGGAAGAGCGGGGGTACTGAAGCTTTCTTT. The rearrangement uses TRBV19 and TRBJ1-1; weak D call: TRBD1 (5 bases). Germline V lookup: CDR1 LNHDA, CDR2 SQIVND (reference sequence). Trimming took 6 bases from V and 5 from J, leaving 13 bases between them. The CDR3 is 13 amino acids. The full variable domain, rest sourced from reference TRBV19 and TRBJ1-1, is DGGITQSPKYLFRKEGQNVTLSCEQNLNHDAMYWYRQDPGQGLRLIYYSQIVNDFQKGDIAEGYSVSREKKESFPLTVTSAQKNPTAFYLCASRKSGGTEAFFGQGTRLTVV.